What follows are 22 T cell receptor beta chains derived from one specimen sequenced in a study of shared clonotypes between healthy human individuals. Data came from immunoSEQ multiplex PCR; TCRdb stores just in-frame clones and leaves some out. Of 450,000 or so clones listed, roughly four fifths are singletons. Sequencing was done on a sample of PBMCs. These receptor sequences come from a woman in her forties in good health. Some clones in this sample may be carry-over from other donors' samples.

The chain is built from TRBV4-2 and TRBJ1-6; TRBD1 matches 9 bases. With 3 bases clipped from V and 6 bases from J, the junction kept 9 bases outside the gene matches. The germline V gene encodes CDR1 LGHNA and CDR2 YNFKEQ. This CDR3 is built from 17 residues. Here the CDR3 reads CASSHFLQGASNSPLHF. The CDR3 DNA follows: TGTGCCAGCAGCCACTTCTTACAGGGGGCTAGTAATTCACCCCTCCACTTT.

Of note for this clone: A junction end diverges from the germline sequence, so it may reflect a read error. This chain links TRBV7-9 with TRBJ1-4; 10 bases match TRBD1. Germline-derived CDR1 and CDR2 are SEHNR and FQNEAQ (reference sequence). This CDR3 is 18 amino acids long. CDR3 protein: CASSAETGGSLGNGKLFF. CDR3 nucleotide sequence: TGTGCCAGCAGCGCAGAGACAGGGGGCTCGCTTGGTAATGGAAAACTGTTTTTT. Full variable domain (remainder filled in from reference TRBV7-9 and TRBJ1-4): DTGVSQNPRHKITKRGQNVTFRCDPISEHNRLYWYRQTLGQGPEFLTYFQNEAQLEKSRLLSDRFSAERPKGSFSTLEIQRTEQGDSAMYLCASSAETGGSLGNGKLFFGSGTQLSVL.

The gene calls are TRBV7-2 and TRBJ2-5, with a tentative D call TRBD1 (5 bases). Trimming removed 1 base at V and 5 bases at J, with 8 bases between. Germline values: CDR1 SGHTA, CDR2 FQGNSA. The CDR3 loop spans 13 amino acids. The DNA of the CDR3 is TGTGCCAGCAGCTTAGTTCAGGGTGAGACCCAGTACTTC. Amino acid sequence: CASSLVQGETQYF.

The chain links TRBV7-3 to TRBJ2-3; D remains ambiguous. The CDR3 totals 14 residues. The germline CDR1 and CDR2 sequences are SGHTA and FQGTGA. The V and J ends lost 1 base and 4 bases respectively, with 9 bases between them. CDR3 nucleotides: TGTGCCAGCAGCTTAAGAGGCGGTCCAGATACGCAGTATTTT. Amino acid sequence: CASSLRGGPDTQYF. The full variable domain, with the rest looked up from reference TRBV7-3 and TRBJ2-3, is GAGVSQTPSNKVTEKGKYVELRCDPISGHTALYWYRQSLGQGPEFLIYFQGTGAADDSGLPNDRFFAVRPEGSVSTLKIQRTERGDSAVYLCASSLRGGPDTQYFGPGTRLTVL.

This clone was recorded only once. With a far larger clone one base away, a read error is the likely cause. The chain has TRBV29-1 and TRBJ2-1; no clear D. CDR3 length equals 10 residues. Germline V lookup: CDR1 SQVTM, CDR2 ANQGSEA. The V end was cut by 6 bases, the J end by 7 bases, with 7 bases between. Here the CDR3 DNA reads TGCAGCGTCCTAGAGAATGAGCAGTTCTTC. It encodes CSVLENEQFF.

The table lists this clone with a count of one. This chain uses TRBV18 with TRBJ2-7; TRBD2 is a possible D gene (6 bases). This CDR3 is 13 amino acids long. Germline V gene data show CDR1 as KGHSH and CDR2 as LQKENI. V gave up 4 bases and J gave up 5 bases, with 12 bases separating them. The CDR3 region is CASSQQRGDEQYF. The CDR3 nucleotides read TGTGCCAGCTCACAACAACGCGGGGACGAGCAGTACTTC.

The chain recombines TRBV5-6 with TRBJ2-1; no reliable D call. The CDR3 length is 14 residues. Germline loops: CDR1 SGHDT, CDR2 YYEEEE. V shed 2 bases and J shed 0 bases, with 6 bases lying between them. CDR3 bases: TGTGCCAGCAGCTTTGTAGGCTCCTACAATGAGCAGTTCTTC. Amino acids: CASSFVGSYNEQFF.

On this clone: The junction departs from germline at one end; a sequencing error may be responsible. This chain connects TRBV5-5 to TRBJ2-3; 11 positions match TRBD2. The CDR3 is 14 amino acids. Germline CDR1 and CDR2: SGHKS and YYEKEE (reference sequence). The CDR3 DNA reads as TGTGCCAGCAACTTGGATCTAGCGGGAGGTACGCAGTATTTT. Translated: CASNLDLAGGTQYF. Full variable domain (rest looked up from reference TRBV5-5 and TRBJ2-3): DAGVTQSPTHLIKTRGQQVTLRCSPISGHKSVSWYQQVLGQGPQFIFQYYEKEERGRGNFPDRFSARQFPNYSSELNVNALLLGDSALYLCASNLDLAGGTQYFGPGTRLTVL.

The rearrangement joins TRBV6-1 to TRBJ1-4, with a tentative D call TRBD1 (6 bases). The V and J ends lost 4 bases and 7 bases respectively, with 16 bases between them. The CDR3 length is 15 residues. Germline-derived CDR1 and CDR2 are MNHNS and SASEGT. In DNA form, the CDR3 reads TGTGCCAGCAGTGCGTCAACAGGGAGGGGTGAAAAACTGTTTTTT. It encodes CASSASTGRGEKLFF.

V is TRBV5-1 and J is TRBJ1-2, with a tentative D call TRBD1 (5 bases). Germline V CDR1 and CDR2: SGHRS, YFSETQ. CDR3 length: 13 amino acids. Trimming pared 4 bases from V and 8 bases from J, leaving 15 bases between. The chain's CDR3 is CASSRSPGEGYTF. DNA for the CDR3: TGCGCCAGCAGCCGGTCGCCGGGGGAAGGCTACACCTTC.

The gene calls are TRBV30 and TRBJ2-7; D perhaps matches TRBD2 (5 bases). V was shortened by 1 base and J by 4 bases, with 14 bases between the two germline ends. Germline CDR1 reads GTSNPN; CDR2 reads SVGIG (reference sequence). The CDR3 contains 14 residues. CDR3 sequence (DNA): TGTGCCTGGAGTGATGGACGGGGAATTTACGAGCAGTACTTC. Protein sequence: CAWSDGRGIYEQYF.

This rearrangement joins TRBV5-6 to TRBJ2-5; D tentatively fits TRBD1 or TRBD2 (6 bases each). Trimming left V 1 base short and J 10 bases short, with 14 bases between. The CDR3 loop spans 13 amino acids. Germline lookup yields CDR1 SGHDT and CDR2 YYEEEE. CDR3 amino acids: CASSLIRGGGQYF. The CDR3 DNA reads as TGTGCCAGCAGCTTGATCAGGGGAGGAGGCCAGTACTTC. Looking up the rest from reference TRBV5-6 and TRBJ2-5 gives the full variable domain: DAGVTQSPTHLIKTRGQQVTLRCSPKSGHDTVSWYQQALGQGPQFIFQYYEEEERQRGNFPDRFSGHQFPNYSSELNVNALLLGDSALYLCASSLIRGGGQYFGPGTRLLVL.

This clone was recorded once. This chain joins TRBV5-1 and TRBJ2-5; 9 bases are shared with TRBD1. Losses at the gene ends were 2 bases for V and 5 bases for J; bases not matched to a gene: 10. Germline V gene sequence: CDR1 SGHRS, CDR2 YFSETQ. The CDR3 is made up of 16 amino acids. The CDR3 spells CASSLAGTGGAETQYF. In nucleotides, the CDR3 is TGCGCCAGCAGCTTAGCCGGAACAGGGGGCGCGGAGACCCAGTACTTC.

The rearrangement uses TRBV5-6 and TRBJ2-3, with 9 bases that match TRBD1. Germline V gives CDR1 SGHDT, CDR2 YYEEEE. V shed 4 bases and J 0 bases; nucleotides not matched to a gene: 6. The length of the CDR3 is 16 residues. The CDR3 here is CASSGGQGYSTDTQYF. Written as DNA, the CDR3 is TGTGCCAGCAGCGGTGGACAGGGGTATAGCACAGATACGCAGTATTTT.

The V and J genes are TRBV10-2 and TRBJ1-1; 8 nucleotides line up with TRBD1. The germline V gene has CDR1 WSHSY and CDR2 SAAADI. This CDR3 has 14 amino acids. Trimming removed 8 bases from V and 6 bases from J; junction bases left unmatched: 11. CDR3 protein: CASSPTGAYSEAFF. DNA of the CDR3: TGCGCCAGCTCCCCGACAGGGGCGTACTCTGAAGCTTTCTTT.

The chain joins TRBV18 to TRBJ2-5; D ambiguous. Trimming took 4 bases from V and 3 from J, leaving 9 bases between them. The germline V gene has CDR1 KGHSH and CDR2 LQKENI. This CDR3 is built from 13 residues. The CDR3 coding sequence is TGTGCCAGCTCACTACTAAAGAAAGAGACCCAGTACTTC. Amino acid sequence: CASSLLKKETQYF.

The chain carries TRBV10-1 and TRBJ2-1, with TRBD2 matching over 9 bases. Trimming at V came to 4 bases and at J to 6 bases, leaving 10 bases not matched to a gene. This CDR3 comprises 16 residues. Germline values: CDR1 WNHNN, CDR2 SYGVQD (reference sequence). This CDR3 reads CASSGVTSSGSNEQFF. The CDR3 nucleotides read TGCGCCAGCAGTGGGGTAACTAGTAGCGGGAGCAATGAGCAGTTCTTC.

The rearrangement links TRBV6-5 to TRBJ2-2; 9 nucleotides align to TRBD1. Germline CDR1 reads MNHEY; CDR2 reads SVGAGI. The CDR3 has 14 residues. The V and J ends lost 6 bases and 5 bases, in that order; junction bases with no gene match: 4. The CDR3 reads CASRRQGGTGELFF. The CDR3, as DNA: TGTGCCAGCAGAAGACAGGGGGGTACCGGGGAGCTGTTTTTT.

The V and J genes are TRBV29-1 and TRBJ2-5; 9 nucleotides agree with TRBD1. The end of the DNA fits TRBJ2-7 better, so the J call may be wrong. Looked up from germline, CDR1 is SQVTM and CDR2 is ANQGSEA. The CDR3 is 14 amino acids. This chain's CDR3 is CSVEGQGVGYEQYF. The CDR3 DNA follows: TGCAGCGTTGAGGGACAGGGAGTAGGTTACGAGCAGTACTTC.

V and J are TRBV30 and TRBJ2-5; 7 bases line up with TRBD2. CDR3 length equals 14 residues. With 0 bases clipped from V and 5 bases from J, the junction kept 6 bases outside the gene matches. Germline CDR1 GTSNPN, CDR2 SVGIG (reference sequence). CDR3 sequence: CAWSVGLGGETQYF. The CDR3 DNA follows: TGTGCCTGGAGTGTAGGACTAGGTGGGGAGACCCAGTACTTC.

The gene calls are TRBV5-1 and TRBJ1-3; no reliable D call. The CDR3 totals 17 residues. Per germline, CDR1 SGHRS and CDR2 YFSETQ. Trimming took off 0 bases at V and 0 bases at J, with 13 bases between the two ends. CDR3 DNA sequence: TGCGCCAGCAGCTTGGGAATCTCAGGCAGCTCTGGAAACACCATATATTTT. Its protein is CASSLGISGSSGNTIYF.

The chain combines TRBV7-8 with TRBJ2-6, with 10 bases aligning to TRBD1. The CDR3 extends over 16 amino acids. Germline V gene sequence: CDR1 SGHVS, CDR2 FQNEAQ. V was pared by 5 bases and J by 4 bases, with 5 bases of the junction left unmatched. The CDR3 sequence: CASSKDRGPGANVLTF. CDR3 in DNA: TGTGCCAGCAGCAAAGACAGGGGGCCCGGGGCCAACGTCCTGACTTTC. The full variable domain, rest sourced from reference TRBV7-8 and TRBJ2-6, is GAGVSQSPRYKVAKRGQDVALRCDPISGHVSLFWYQQALGQGPEFLTYFQNEAQLDKSGLPSDRFFAERPEGSVSTLKIQRTQQEDSAVYLCASSKDRGPGANVLTFGAGSRLTVL.